The text below deals with one TCR beta chain. As for treatment: around 19 received Ad26.COV2.S at low or high dose, single or two shots; 5 received placebo; per-sample allocation not given. Samples were taken on day 63 after the first vaccine or placebo injection. V was cut by 1 base and J by 0 bases, with 7 bases left in between. Germline loops: CDR1 LGHNA, CDR2 YSLEER. The CDR3 is 14 residues long. The sample originates from a study of Ad26.COV2.S vaccination and SARS-CoV-2 variants. About the study: The COV1001 Ad26.COV2.S trial arm included the donor. Ad26.COV2.S, an intramuscular injection, was given once or twice 56 days apart.

Generated by immunoSEQ multiplex PCR, the TCRdb table keeps only in-frame clones and is missing some. The repertoire holds 200,000 to 250,000 clones, with approximately 90% as singletons. The starting material was peripheral blood, obtained in a trial of Ad26.COV2.S vaccine versus placebo. This sequence was found in a person aged 18-65 years who received the Ad26.COV2.S COVID-19 vaccine or a placebo. The gene calls are TRBV4-3 and TRBJ2-7; D uncertain. As DNA, the CDR3 is TGCGCCAGCAGCCAAGTCGGGTTCTCCTACGAGCAGTACTTC. It codes for CASSQVGFSYEQYF.